One and the same sample provided the 9 T cell receptor beta chains below, sequenced in a study of blood T cells in healthy people across ages. Together with a sample-barcoded 5' primer, a J-beta primer mix was included in a second PCR lasting roughly 6 to 12 cycles. Via MiXCR, TCRdb re-called the 5' RACE reads, giving one row per CDR3 protein. The sample lists 1,500,000 or so distinct CDR3 sequences; roughly 43% were seen once. Sequences were obtained from blood. The receptors were sampled from a woman younger than 35 in good health.

This clonotype showed up just a few times. The gene calls are TRBV12-3 or TRBV12-4 and TRBJ2-7, with D possibly being TRBD2 (5 bases). The V and J ends lost 10 bases and 0 bases respectively, with 16 bases between them. The CDR3 totals 14 residues. The CDR3 loop is CATGPLAYSYEQYF. CDR3 in DNA: TGTGCCACCGGTCCTTTAGCGTACTCCTACGAGCAGTACTTC.

Only one count was recorded for this clonotype. The gene calls are TRBV6-6 and TRBJ1-4; tentative D call: TRBD1 (5 bases). V lost 2 bases and J lost 2, with 9 bases in between. CDR1 and CDR2 (germline): MNHNY, SVGAGI (reference sequence). The CDR3 has 15 amino acids. In DNA, the CDR3 is TGTGCCAGCAGTTACCCCTCAGGGACTAATGAAAAACTGTTTTTT. As protein: CASSYPSGTNEKLFF.

The table lists this clonotype with a few counts. The rearrangement joins TRBV30 to TRBJ1-4; TRBD1 agrees at 7 bases. Germline V gives CDR1 GTSNPN, CDR2 SVGIG (reference sequence). The junction had 8 bases not matched to a gene; V was cut back by 2 bases and J by 11 bases. CDR3 length equals 13 residues. The CDR3 DNA sequence: TGTGCCTGGAGTTACTTGACAGGGAGTAAACTGTTTTTT. It codes for CAWSYLTGSKLFF.

The chain carries TRBV20-1 and TRBJ2-4; D is possibly TRBD1 (6 bases). The J call is uncertain, as TRBJ2-5 better fits the DNA end. This CDR3 contains 13 residues. Germline V gene sequence: CDR1 DFQATT, CDR2 SNEGSKA (reference sequence). The CDR3 reads CSAPPGHKETQYF. The CDR3 bases are TGCAGTGCCCCACCGGGACACAAAGAGACCCAGTACTTC.

The J gene is TRBJ1-1, the V gene TRBV10-3, with TRBD1 as a possible D gene (5 bases). Germline CDR1 reads ENHRY; CDR2 reads SYGVKD. There are 14 residues in the CDR3. The V end was cut by 3 bases, the J end by 6 bases, with 14 bases between. The CDR3 loop is CAISERYSGSEAFF. In nucleotides, the CDR3 is TGTGCCATCAGTGAAAGATATTCAGGGTCTGAAGCTTTCTTT.

The chain joins TRBV6-2 or TRBV6-3 to TRBJ2-5, with 8 bases fitting TRBD2. The CDR3 has 15 residues. Germline values: CDR1 MNHEY, CDR2 SVGEGT. The V and J ends lost 0 bases and 11 bases, in that order; junction bases with no gene match: 11. The CDR3 sequence is CASSYSRAGGRQQYF. The CDR3 bases are TGTGCCAGCAGTTACTCTCGGGCGGGAGGCCGACAGCAGTACTTC.

V and J are TRBV7-9 and TRBJ1-5; 11 bases map to TRBD1. The V and J ends lost 10 bases and 4 bases, in that order; junction bases with no gene match: 9. Per germline, CDR1 SEHNR and CDR2 FQNEAQ (reference sequence). The CDR3 spans 15 residues. Written as DNA, the CDR3 is TGTGCCACACAATCGGACAGGGGGCCAAATCAGCCCCAGCATTTT. Encoded protein: CATQSDRGPNQPQHF.

The chain links TRBV7-3 to TRBJ2-1, with D maybe TRBD1 (6 bases). Trimming removed 1 base at V and 2 bases at J, with 9 bases between. In germline, CDR1 is SGHTA, CDR2 FQGTGA. There are 15 residues in the CDR3. DNA for the CDR3: TGTGCCAGCAGCTTAAGGACAGACCCCTACAATGAGCAGTTCTTC. Protein product: CASSLRTDPYNEQFF.

This clonotype was detected only a few times. The rearrangement links TRBV4-1 to TRBJ2-1; 7 bases are a match to TRBD1. Germline lookup yields CDR1 MGHRA and CDR2 YSYEKL. This CDR3 is 15 amino acids long. V lost 1 base to trimming and J lost 3 bases; unmatched junction nucleotides: 3. The CDR3 nucleotides read TGCGCCAGCAGCCAAGCATGGGACAGCTACAATGAGCAGTTCTTC. Protein sequence: CASSQAWDSYNEQFF.